This TCR beta chain was found in a study of T cell repertoires in aging, cancer and after chemotherapy. Overall study: Donor ages fell into six groups from 30 or younger up to 70 or older.

The template was genomic DNA from peripheral blood, not RNA. Multiplex touch-down PCR with TRB-A/B primers amplified rearranged V-D-J TRB sequences. MiXCR, run by TCRdb on the multiplex PCR reads, gives a single entry per CDR3 protein. The sample lists about 13,000 distinct CDR3 sequences; around 30% were seen once. The table lists this clonotype with a few counts. No antigen is known for it. This CDR3 region has 14 residues. CDR1 SGHNT and CDR2 YYREEE come from the germline V gene (reference sequence). V shed 4 bases and J 3 bases; nucleotides not matched to a gene: 6. Regarding the study as a whole: In cancer patients, declining TCR diversity with age involved lost richness and lost evenness.

The rearrangement joins TRBV5-4 to TRBJ1-2; 7 nucleotides line up with TRBD1. This TCR was recovered from a human donor with a blood cancer. The sequenced sample was blood. In DNA, the CDR3 is TGTGCCAGCAGCCCTGGGACAGCGGACTATGGCTACACCTTC. This gives the protein CASSPGTADYGYTF.